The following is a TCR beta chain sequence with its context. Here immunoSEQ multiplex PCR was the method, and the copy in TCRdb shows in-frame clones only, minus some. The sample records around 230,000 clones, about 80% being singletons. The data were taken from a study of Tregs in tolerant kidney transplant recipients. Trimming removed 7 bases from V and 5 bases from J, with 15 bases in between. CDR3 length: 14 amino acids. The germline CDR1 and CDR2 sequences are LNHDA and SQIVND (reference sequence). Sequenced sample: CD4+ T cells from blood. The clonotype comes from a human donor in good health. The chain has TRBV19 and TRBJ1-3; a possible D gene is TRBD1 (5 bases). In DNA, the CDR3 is TGTGCCAGTACCGACAGCAGTTCTAGAAACACCATATATTTT. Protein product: CASTDSSSRNTIYF.